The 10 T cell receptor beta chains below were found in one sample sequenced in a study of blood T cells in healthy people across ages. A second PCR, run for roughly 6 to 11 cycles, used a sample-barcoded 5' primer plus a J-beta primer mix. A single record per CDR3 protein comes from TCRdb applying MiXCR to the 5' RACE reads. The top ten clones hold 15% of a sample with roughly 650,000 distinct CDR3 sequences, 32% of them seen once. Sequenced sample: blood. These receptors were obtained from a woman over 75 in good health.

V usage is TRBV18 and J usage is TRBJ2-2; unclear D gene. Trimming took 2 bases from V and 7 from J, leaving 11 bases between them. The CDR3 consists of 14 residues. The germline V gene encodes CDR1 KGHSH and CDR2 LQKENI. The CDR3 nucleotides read TGTGCCAGCTCACCAGGAAAGGAGTTCGGGGAGCTGTTTTTT. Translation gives CASSPGKEFGELFF.

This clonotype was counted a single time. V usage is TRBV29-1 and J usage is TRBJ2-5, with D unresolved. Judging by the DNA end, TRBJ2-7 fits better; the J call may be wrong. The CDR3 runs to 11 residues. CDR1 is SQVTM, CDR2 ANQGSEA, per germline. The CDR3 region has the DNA TGCAGCGTTGAATACTTCTACGAGCAGTACTTC. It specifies CSVEYFYEQYF.

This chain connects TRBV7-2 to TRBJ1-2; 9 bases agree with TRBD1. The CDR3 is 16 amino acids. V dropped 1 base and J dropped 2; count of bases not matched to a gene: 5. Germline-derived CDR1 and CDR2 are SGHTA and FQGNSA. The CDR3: CASSLGGTGKNYGYTF. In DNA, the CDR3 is TGTGCCAGCAGCTTAGGAGGGACAGGGAAGAACTATGGCTACACCTTC.

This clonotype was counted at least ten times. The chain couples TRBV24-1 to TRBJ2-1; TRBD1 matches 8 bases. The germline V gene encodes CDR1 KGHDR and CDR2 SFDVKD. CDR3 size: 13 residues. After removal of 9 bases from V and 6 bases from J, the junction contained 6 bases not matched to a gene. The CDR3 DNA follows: TGTGCCACCGGGTCCGGGACAGGCAATGAGCAGTTCTTC. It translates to CATGSGTGNEQFF.

The CDR3 DNA follows: TGTGCCTGGAGTACCCTGGGCGGGGGTTCCGATGAGCAGTTCTTC. It yields the protein CAWSTLGGGSDEQFF. The chain combines TRBV30 with TRBJ2-1; 7 positions agree with TRBD2. Germline V lookup: CDR1 GTSNPN, CDR2 SVGIG (reference sequence). This CDR3 contains 15 residues. Germline trimming cut 2 bases from V and 8 bases from J; bases unmatched to any gene: 12.

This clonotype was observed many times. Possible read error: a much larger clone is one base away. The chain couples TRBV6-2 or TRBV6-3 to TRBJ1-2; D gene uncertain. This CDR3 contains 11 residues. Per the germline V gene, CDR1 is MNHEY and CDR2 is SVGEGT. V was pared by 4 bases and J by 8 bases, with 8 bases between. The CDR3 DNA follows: TGTGCCAGCAGTTGGAGGAACGGCTACACCTTC. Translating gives CASSWRNGYTF.

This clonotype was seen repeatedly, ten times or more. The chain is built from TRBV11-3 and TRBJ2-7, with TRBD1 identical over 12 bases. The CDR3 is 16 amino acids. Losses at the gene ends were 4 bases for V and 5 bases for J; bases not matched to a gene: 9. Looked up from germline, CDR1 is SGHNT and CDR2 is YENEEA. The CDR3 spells CASSSYAGTGGDEQYF. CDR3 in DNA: TGTGCCAGCAGCTCGTACGCCGGGACAGGGGGCGACGAGCAGTACTTC. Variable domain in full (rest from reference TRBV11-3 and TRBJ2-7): EAGVVQSPRYKIIEKKQPVAFWCNPISGHNTLYWYLQNLGQGPELLIRYENEEAVDDSQLPKDRFSAERLKGVDSTLKIQPAELGDSAVYLCASSSYAGTGGDEQYFGPGTRLTVT.

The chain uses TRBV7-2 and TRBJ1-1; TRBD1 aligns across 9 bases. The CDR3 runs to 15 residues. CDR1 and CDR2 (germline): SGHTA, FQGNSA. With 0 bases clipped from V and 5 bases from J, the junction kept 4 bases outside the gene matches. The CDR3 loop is CASSLARTGVTEAFF. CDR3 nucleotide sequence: TGTGCCAGCAGCTTAGCCAGGACAGGGGTGACTGAAGCTTTCTTT.

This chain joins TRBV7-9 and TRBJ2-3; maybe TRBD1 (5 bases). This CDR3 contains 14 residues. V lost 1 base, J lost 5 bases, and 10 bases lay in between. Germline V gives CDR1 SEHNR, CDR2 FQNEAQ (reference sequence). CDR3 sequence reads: CASSLGQSGDTQYF. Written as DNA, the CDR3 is TGTGCCAGCAGCTTAGGACAGTCTGGAGATACGCAGTATTTT.

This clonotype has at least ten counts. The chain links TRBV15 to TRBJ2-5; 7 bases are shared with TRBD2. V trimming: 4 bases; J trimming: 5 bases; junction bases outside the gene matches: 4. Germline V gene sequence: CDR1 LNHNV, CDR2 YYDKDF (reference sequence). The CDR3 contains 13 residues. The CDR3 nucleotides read TGTGCCACCAGCAAGTTCGGGGGGGAGACCCAGTACTTC. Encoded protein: CATSKFGGETQYF. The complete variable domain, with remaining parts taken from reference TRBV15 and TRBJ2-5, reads DAMVIQNPRYQVTQFGKPVTLSCSQTLNHNVMYWYQQKSSQAPKLLFHYYDKDFNNEADTPDNFQSRRPNTSFCFLDIRSPGLGDTAMYLCATSKFGGETQYFGPGTRLLVL.